What follows are 5 T cell receptor beta chains derived from one specimen sequenced in a study of tumor-infiltrating lymphocytes in primary liver carcinoma. Each 20-30 mg portion of unsorted bulk tissue served as the source for co-extraction of RNA and DNA. Making TCR beta cDNA involved approximately 0.5 ug total RNA and a constant-region primer. Library construction for TCR beta comprised three nested multiplex PCR rounds performed with slightly modified ARM-PCR. A C-beta reverse primer was combined with TRBV1-TRBV30 forward primers in the first two PCR rounds, and each round had 10 cycles. TCRdb itself ran the multiplex PCR reads through MiXCR, one entry per CDR3 protein. Here the sample spans more than 90,000 distinct CDR3 sequences, 65% to 75% being singletons. The sample comprised liver tumor tissue from sampling region 2. Subset denoted: tumor region T2, inferior pole. All receptors derive from a woman aged 55-69 years with primary liver carcinoma and hepatitis B virus infection.

This clonotype was observed once. The junction and the germline gene differ at one end; a read error may be behind it. The rearrangement links TRBV28 to TRBJ2-7; the D is unclear. Germline lookup yields CDR1 MDHEN and CDR2 SYDVKM. The CDR3 covers 18 residues. CDR3 residues: CAISLSQVGWGRCYEQYF. CDR3 nucleotide sequence: TGTGCCATCAGTTTATCTCAAGTCGGATGGGGTAGATGTTACGAGCAGTACTTC.

This clonotype was found many times. J is TRBJ2-4 and V is TRBV5-1; TRBD1 agrees at 7 bases. The V gene end was trimmed by 1 base and the J gene end by 0 bases; junction bases not matched to a gene: 4. The CDR3 spans 16 residues. The germline V gene encodes CDR1 SGHRS and CDR2 YFSETQ. The CDR3 sequence is CASSLQGVTAKNIQYF. DNA of the CDR3: TGCGCCAGCAGCTTGCAGGGGGTTACAGCCAAAAACATTCAGTACTTC.

This clonotype has at least ten counts. The chain combines TRBV12-3 or TRBV12-4 with TRBJ2-1, with a tentative D call TRBD1 (6 bases). This CDR3 has 14 amino acids. V was shortened by 5 bases and J by 3 bases, with 11 bases between the two germline ends. Here the CDR3 reads CASSARQVYNEQFF. CDR3 in DNA: TGTGCCAGCAGTGCCCGACAGGTCTACAATGAGCAGTTCTTC.

Concerning this clonotype: At one end the junction does not follow the germline gene, possibly because of a read error. The CDR3 is CTSSETGGTQYF. CDR3 DNA sequence: TGTACCAGTAGCGAGACTGGGGGGACCCAGTACTTC. The chain carries TRBV6-1 and TRBJ2-5, with D perhaps matching TRBD1 or TRBD2 (5 bases each). The CDR3 runs to 12 residues. Looked up from germline, CDR1 is MNHNS and CDR2 is SASEGT.

Concerning this clonotype: This may stem from a read error, because a much larger clone lies one nucleotide away. The rearrangement uses TRBV5-8 and TRBJ1-6, with a possible D match to TRBD1 (6 bases). Germline-derived CDR1 and CDR2 are SGHTS and YDEGEE. This CDR3 comprises 15 residues. The CDR3 region has the DNA TGTGCCAGGAGCTTTCAGGGGCTCGGAAATTCACCCCTCCACTTT. This translates into CARSFQGLGNSPLHF.